This T cell receptor beta chain was sequenced in a study of cytomegalovirus exposure and HLA in healthy donors. Study information: An earlier analysis found 100 million or so unique TCR beta sequences from about 190 million T cells.

This clone turned up a few times. The antigen remains undetermined. Overall study findings and caveats: Another analysis was done later, and it associated roughly 15,000 TCR beta sequences with HLA alleles at 0.05 false discovery rate. Previously analyzed data showed that most TCR beta V segments were productive at a frequency of about 87% or about 30%. Sequencing probably produced one cluster of sequence variants that were highly shared.

PCR primers comprised 60 Vbeta and 13 Jbeta primers. Repertoires were generated with immunoSEQ multiplex PCR, while TCRdb's copy carries only in-frame clones and drops some. The data contain around 130,000 clones, roughly 9% of them singletons. The trim removed 6 bases at V and 7 bases at J, leaving 8 bases unmatched. The CDR3 sequence is 13 residues long. CDR1 and CDR2 from the germline V gene are LNHDA and SQIVND (reference sequence). The sequence came from a woman between 40 and 50 years old in good health and CMV-seropositive. V usage is TRBV19 and J usage is TRBJ1-2; 7 nucleotides agree with TRBD1. The sequencing sample was made of PBMCs. CDR3 sequence: CASSSGTATGYTF. In DNA, the CDR3 is TGTGCCAGTAGCTCCGGGACAGCTACTGGCTACACCTTC.